Listed below are T cell receptor beta chains from one sample, sequenced in a study of control samples from healthy donors and cancer patients. Data came from immunoSEQ multiplex PCR; TCRdb stores just in-frame clones and leaves some out. The data show some 140,000 clones, about nine tenths seen once. Material for sequencing was blood. These receptors all stem from a woman in her thirties in good health. CDR3s include the opening cysteine and the closing phenylalanine or tryptophan. Each record gives: clone size, J gene, V gene, D gene, CDR3 DNA, CDR3 protein. A D gene is named only where the DNA matches it firmly. Not every row has a clone size; where given, it reads once, few, many or a size class.

size: few; J: TRBJ1-1; V: TRBV12-3/TRBV12-4; D: -; DNA: TGTGCCAGCAGTTGGAGGATTGAAGCTTTCTTT; CDR3: CASSWRIEAFF
size: once; J: TRBJ2-5; V: TRBV4-2; D: TRBD1; DNA: TGTGCCAGCAGCCAAGATGGGGACAGGTGGTCAGAGACCCAGTACTTC; CDR3: CASSQDGDRWSETQYF
size: -; J: TRBJ1-2; V: TRBV19; D: TRBD1; DNA: TGTGCCAGTAGCCTTGCGTCGACAGGGGGAGACGGCTACACCTTC; CDR3: CASSLASTGGDGYTF
size: -; J: TRBJ2-5; V: TRBV6-5; D: TRBD1; DNA: TGTGCCAGCAGTTACGCCGGACAGGGAGGAGAGACCCAGTACTTC; CDR3: CASSYAGQGGETQYF
size: once; J: TRBJ1-2; V: TRBV5-1; D: TRBD1; DNA: TGCGCCAGCAGCTTCACAGGGGATACTAACTATGGCTACACCTTC; CDR3: CASSFTGDTNYGYTF
size: -; J: TRBJ2-7; V: TRBV7-9; D: -; DNA: TGTGCCAGCAGCTTATCTCGACAGGCCGAGCAGTACTTC; CDR3: CASSLSRQAEQYF
size: -; J: TRBJ1-4; V: TRBV30; D: -; DNA: TGTGCCTGGACGATAGGGGTGGGTGAAAAACTGTTTTTT; CDR3: CAWTIGVGEKLFF
size: -; J: TRBJ1-6; V: TRBV11-2; D: TRBD1; DNA: TGTGCCAGCGGCCTCCACAGGGGTAGTAATTCACCCCTCCACTTT; CDR3: CASGLHRGSNSPLHF
size: -; J: TRBJ1-6; V: TRBV19; D: TRBD1; DNA: TGTGCCAGTAGTACCATGACAGGGAATGATTCACCCCTCCACTTT; CDR3: CASSTMTGNDSPLHF
size: -; J: TRBJ2-5; V: TRBV4-2; D: TRBD2; DNA: TGTGCCAGCAGCCAAGATCTTCTAGCGGGGGAAGAGACCCAGTACTTC; CDR3: CASSQDLLAGEETQYF
size: -; J: TRBJ1-1; V: TRBV6-5; D: -; DNA: TGTGCCAGCAGTTACCGGCAGGGAACTGAAGCTTTCTTT; CDR3: CASSYRQGTEAFF
size: -; J: TRBJ2-3; V: TRBV2; D: TRBD2; DNA: TGTGCCAGCAGCGTCCTAGCGGGAGCTAGCACAGATACGCAGTATTTT; CDR3: CASSVLAGASTDTQYF
size: -; J: TRBJ1-2; V: TRBV3-1/TRBV3-2; D: -; DNA: TGTGCCAGCAGCCCGTTTTCAGGGTCCTATGGCTACACCTTC; CDR3: CASSPFSGSYGYTF
size: -; J: TRBJ2-2; V: TRBV18; D: TRBD1; DNA: TGTGCCAGCTCAGCGTCGATTACAGGGGGCACCGGGGAGCTGTTTTTT; CDR3: CASSASITGGTGELFF
size: once; J: TRBJ2-2; V: TRBV18; D: TRBD1; DNA: TGTGCCAGCTCAACAACGGGACAGGGGGCGATCACCGGGGAGCTGTTTTTT; CDR3: CASSTTGQGAITGELFF
size: -; J: TRBJ1-6; V: TRBV19; D: TRBD1; DNA: TGTGCCAGTAGTAATATTGGACAGGCGTATAATTCACCCCTCCACTTT; CDR3: CASSNIGQAYNSPLHF
size: -; J: TRBJ2-7; V: TRBV4-2; D: -; DNA: TGTGCCAGCAGCCTGCAGAGCTACGAGCAGTACTTC; CDR3: CASSLQSYEQYF
size: once; J: TRBJ1-1; V: TRBV19; D: -; DNA: TGTGCCAGTAGTACACAGGGATCGAACACTGAAGCTTTCTTT; CDR3: CASSTQGSNTEAFF
size: -; J: TRBJ1-6; V: TRBV5-4; D: -; DNA: TGTGCCGGTAGCAAGGGCTCCAATAATTCACCCCTCCACTTT; CDR3: CAGSKGSNNSPLHF
size: -; J: TRBJ1-5; V: TRBV28; D: -; DNA: TGTGCCACCGTAAAGGTCAATCAGCCCCAGCATTTT; CDR3: CATVKVNQPQHF